These 21 T cell receptor beta chains were all obtained from the same sample, sequenced in a study of identical twins. TCRdb reprocessed the 5' RACE reads via MiXCR and lists one record per CDR3 protein. The table has some 1,700,000 distinct CDR3 sequences, 25% to 35% seen once. Sequencing used cord blood. Receptor source: a newborn girl in good health.

As concerns this clonotype: A read error may be the cause here, since a much bigger clone is one base away. CDR3 DNA: TGCAGCGTTGTCAGCAACAATGAGCAGTACTTC. Translating it yields CSVVSNNEQYF. The chain carries TRBV29-1 and TRBJ2-5; D is unclear. V lost 4 bases, J lost 11 bases, and 14 bases lay in between. CDR1 and CDR2 (germline): SQVTM, ANQGSEA. The CDR3 spans 11 residues. The full variable domain, its missing parts supplied by reference TRBV29-1 and TRBJ2-5, is SAVISQKPSRDICQRGTSLTIQCQVDSQVTMMFWYRQQPGQSLTLIATANQGSEATYESGFVIDKFPISRPNLTFSTLTVSNMSPEDSSIYLCSVVSNNEQYFGPGTRLLVL.

The J gene is TRBJ2-7, the V gene TRBV9; D may be TRBD2 (5 bases). Trimming removed 3 bases from V and 0 bases from J, with 10 bases in between. Germline CDR1 and CDR2: SGDLS and YYNGEE. This CDR3 has 14 residues. The CDR3 spells CASSASSSSYEQYF. CDR3 nucleotide sequence: TGTGCCAGCAGCGCCTCTAGCAGCTCCTACGAGCAGTACTTC.

V usage is TRBV4-2 and J usage is TRBJ1-6; tentatively, D is TRBD1 (5 bases). CDR3 length: 16 residues. Germline assignment: CDR1 LGHNA and CDR2 YNFKEQ. V lost 4 bases to trimming and J lost 10 bases, with 20 bases between them. CDR3 loop: CASSRTQIGGGSPLHF. The CDR3 DNA is TGTGCCAGCAGCCGAACCCAGATTGGGGGTGGCTCACCCCTCCACTTT.

The chain has TRBV3-1 and TRBJ2-1; 8 positions match TRBD1. This CDR3 comprises 15 residues. The germline gives CDR1 LGHDT, CDR2 YNNKEL (reference sequence). V lost 1 base, J lost 10 bases, and 9 bases stayed unmatched. This CDR3 reads CASSQADRGSYEQFF. The CDR3, as DNA: TGTGCCAGCAGCCAAGCAGACAGGGGCTCCTACGAGCAGTTCTTC.

This clonotype was seen repeatedly, ten times or more. The chain employs TRBV7-9 and TRBJ2-3, with 7 bases matching TRBD2. Germline loops: CDR1 SEHNR, CDR2 FQNEAQ (reference sequence). The CDR3 length is 15 residues. The V and J ends lost 6 bases and 2 bases, in that order; junction bases with no gene match: 8. CDR3 residues: CASRPIAGVTDTQYF. The CDR3 DNA reads as TGTGCCAGCAGACCTATAGCGGGTGTCACAGATACGCAGTATTTT.

The rearrangement uses TRBV3-1 and TRBJ2-5; D might be TRBD2 (6 bases). CDR3 length equals 15 residues. Germline CDR1 reads LGHDT; CDR2 reads YNNKEL (reference sequence). V lost 1 base to trimming and J lost 3 bases, with 12 bases between them. CDR3 DNA: TGTGCCAGCAGCCAAGCCCCCGGGGGAGAAGAGACCCAGTACTTC. Its protein is CASSQAPGGEETQYF.

The rearrangement joins TRBV5-8 to TRBJ1-2, with 8 bases matching TRBD1. Germline trimming cut 4 bases from V and 4 bases from J; bases unmatched to any gene: 9. The CDR3 loop spans 15 amino acids. The germline V gene encodes CDR1 SGHTS and CDR2 YDEGEE. Here the CDR3 DNA reads TGTGCCAGCAGCATTCGGACAGGGAGTTTCTATGGCTACACCTTC. Translating it yields CASSIRTGSFYGYTF. Drawing the rest from reference TRBV5-8 and TRBJ1-2, the complete variable domain is EAGVTQSPTHLIKTRGQQATLRCSPISGHTSVYWYQQALGLGLQFLLWYDEGEERNRGNFPPRFSGRQFPNYSSELNVNALELEDSALYLCASSIRTGSFYGYTFGSGTRLTVV.

This rearrangement joins TRBV9 to TRBJ1-2, with a tentative D call TRBD1 (5 bases). Trimming shortened V by 4 bases and J by 1 base, and 11 bases separated the two germline ends. Per the germline V gene, CDR1 is SGDLS and CDR2 is YYNGEE. The CDR3 length is 14 residues. CDR3 bases: TGTGCCAGCAGCCCGATGGACAATAACTATGGCTACACCTTC. Translating it yields CASSPMDNNYGYTF.

This clonotype has a count of ten or more. The genes are TRBV6-6 and TRBJ2-7; D is unresolved. With 2 bases removed from V and 0 bases from J, the gap between germline ends came to 8 bases. Germline CDR1 and CDR2: MNHNY and SVGAGI (reference sequence). The CDR3 loop spans 14 amino acids. DNA for the CDR3: TGTGCCAGCAGTTACAAGGCAGGCTCCTACGAGCAGTACTTC. Translated, it gives CASSYKAGSYEQYF.

This clonotype has a handful of counts. V is TRBV7-2 and J is TRBJ1-2; TRBD1 might be the D (6 bases). This CDR3 contains 15 residues. V was trimmed by 2 bases and J by 8 bases, leaving 18 bases between them. Germline V CDR1 and CDR2: SGHTA, FQGNSA. CDR3 bases: TGTGCCAGCAGCTTAAAGCCCCCCGGGGGCGCGGGCTACACCTTC. Translated, it gives CASSLKPPGGAGYTF.

CDR3 region: CSARDPRTVGVYYGYTF. The CDR3 DNA reads TGCAGTGCTAGAGATCCTAGGACGGTGGGGGTATACTATGGCTACACCTTC. V and J are TRBV20-1 and TRBJ1-2; tentative D call: TRBD1 (5 bases). Germline V gene data show CDR1 as DFQATT and CDR2 as SNEGSKA (reference sequence). The CDR3 has 17 amino acids. V lost 0 bases to trimming and J lost 3 bases, with 20 bases between them.

V gene TRBV3-1 combines with J gene TRBJ2-1, with 9 positions matching TRBD1. CDR1 and CDR2 from the germline V gene are LGHDT and YNNKEL (reference sequence). Germline trimming cut 1 base from V and 8 bases from J; bases unmatched to any gene: 3. The length of the CDR3 is 14 residues. Here the CDR3 reads CASSQVRDRDEQFF. In DNA, the CDR3 is TGTGCCAGCAGCCAAGTACGGGACAGGGATGAGCAGTTCTTC.

This chain joins TRBV6-1 and TRBJ1-2, with D possibly matching TRBD1 (5 bases). CDR1 and CDR2 (germline): MNHNS, SASEGT. The CDR3 spans 13 residues. Trimming removed 9 bases from V and 5 bases from J, with 16 bases in between. CDR3 loop: CARSTGPGYGYTF. The DNA for the CDR3 is TGTGCCAGATCTACGGGACCAGGATATGGCTACACCTTC.

This clonotype was counted between two and nine times. The gene calls are TRBV5-5 and TRBJ1-2; D unresolved. This CDR3 has 15 amino acids. The V end lost 1 base, the J end lost 0 bases, and 10 bases lay between the germline ends. CDR1 is SGHKS and CDR2 is YYEKEE in the germline V gene (reference sequence). This CDR3 reads CASSLPGRPNYGYTF. CDR3 DNA: TGTGCCAGCAGCTTGCCCGGGAGGCCTAACTATGGCTACACCTTC.

The gene calls are TRBV19 and TRBJ2-7; perhaps D is TRBD1 or TRBD2 (6 bases each). The germline V and J ends were trimmed by 3 bases and 2 bases, with 14 bases remaining between them. The germline gives CDR1 LNHDA, CDR2 SQIVND (reference sequence). The CDR3 length is 15 residues. The CDR3 here is CASSIGGTITYEQYF. CDR3 nucleotide sequence: TGTGCCAGTAGTATCGGCGGGACAATAACCTACGAGCAGTACTTC.

This clonotype was seen a handful of times. The genes are TRBV25-1 and TRBJ2-7, with D unclear. The CDR3 runs 15 residues. Germline values: CDR1 MGHDK, CDR2 SYGVNS. V lost 3 bases to trimming and J lost 2 bases, with 14 bases between them. The CDR3 nucleotides are TGTGCCAGCAGTGACCCTGGATTAGGAACCTACGAGCAGTACTTC. Amino acid sequence: CASSDPGLGTYEQYF.

The chain is built from TRBV9 and TRBJ1-1; the D is unclear. CDR1 and CDR2 (germline): SGDLS, YYNGEE. V was trimmed by 0 bases and J by 1 base, leaving 4 bases between them. The CDR3 is 13 amino acids. For the CDR3, the DNA is TGTGCCAGCAGCGTAGGGAAGAACACTGAAGCTTTCTTT. It is translated as CASSVGKNTEAFF.

This chain links TRBV6-1 with TRBJ1-1; TRBD1 matches at 9 bases. Germline assignment: CDR1 MNHNS and CDR2 SASEGT. V dropped 6 bases and J dropped 5; count of bases not matched to a gene: 10. This CDR3 region has 15 residues. CDR3: CASRPHRGRGTEAFF. In DNA form, the CDR3 reads TGTGCCAGCAGACCCCACAGGGGGCGGGGGACTGAAGCTTTCTTT.

This chain uses TRBV11-2 with TRBJ2-1; TRBD1 or TRBD2 may be the D gene (5 bases each). There are 18 residues in the CDR3. V shed 5 bases and J shed 2 bases, with 22 bases lying between them. Germline assignment: CDR1 SGHAT and CDR2 FQNNGV. The CDR3 nucleotides read TGTGCCAGCAGCACCGGGACGCCCCTTCGGCCTCCCTACAATGAGCAGTTCTTC. It is translated as CASSTGTPLRPPYNEQFF.

The chain employs TRBV27 and TRBJ1-5; the D gene is possibly TRBD1 (5 bases). V was trimmed by 2 bases and J by 9 bases, leaving 14 bases between them. The germline V gene encodes CDR1 MNHEY and CDR2 SMNVEV (reference sequence). CDR3 size: 14 residues. CDR3 DNA: TGTGCCAGCAGTTTAGGTAGCAGGGCCTCGCCCCAGCATTTT. Its protein product is CASSLGSRASPQHF.

This clonotype has only a few counts. This chain joins TRBV7-2 and TRBJ2-7; maybe TRBD1 (5 bases). Trimming took off 2 bases at V and 2 bases at J, with 10 bases between the two ends. CDR1 and CDR2 from the germline V gene are SGHTA and FQGNSA. This CDR3 has 14 residues. The CDR3, as DNA: TGTGCCAGCAGCTTATTAGGGGTTGCCTACGAGCAGTACTTC. Protein: CASSLLGVAYEQYF.